This T cell receptor (beta chain) was captured in a study of blood T cell repertoires in COVID-19. Background on the study: Specimens from acute and convalescent COVID-19 originated in the United States, Italy and Spain. Sources were T cells, B-cell-depleted T cells, or PBMCs; the material itself was cDNA or gDNA.

How the authors handled the data: Estimates of nucleated cell counts were drawn from the amplification of reference gene primers. Using immunoSEQ multiplex PCR, the repertoire was profiled, and TCRdb retains in-frame clones only, with some absent. V and J calls and clone size follow that table, whereas D and trimming were derived from the DNA. The sample consists of around 230,000 clones, more than 85% of them appearing once. The CDR3 consists of 14 residues. Germline V gene sequence: CDR1 SGHRS, CDR2 YFSETQ. Trimming stripped 4 bases from V and 1 base from J, with 9 bases between. This receptor was obtained from a man aged 35 to 55 with acute or convalescent COVID-19. Sequencing input: peripheral blood. This sequence joins TRBV5-1 and TRBJ1-3; possible D gene TRBD1, 5 bases. The CDR3 spells CASSPGGSGNTIYF. The CDR3 coding sequence is TGCGCCAGCAGCCCTGGGGGGTCTGGAAACACCATATATTTT.